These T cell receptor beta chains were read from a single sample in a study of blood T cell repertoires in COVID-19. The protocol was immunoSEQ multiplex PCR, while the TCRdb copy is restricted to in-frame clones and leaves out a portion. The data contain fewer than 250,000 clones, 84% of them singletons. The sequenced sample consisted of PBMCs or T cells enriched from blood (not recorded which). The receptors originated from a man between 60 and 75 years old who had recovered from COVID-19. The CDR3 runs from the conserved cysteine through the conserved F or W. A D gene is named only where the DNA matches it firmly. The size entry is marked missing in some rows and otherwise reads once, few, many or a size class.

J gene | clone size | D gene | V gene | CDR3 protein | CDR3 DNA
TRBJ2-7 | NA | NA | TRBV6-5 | CASSYFVSEQYF | TGTGCCAGCAGTTACTTTGTGAGCGAGCAGTACTTC
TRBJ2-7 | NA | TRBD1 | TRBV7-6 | CASSLGQGAGYEQYF | TGTGCCAGCAGCTTAGGGCAGGGGGCGGGGTACGAGCAGTACTTC
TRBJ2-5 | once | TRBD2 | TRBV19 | CASSMHPGLAGRYQETQYF | TGTGCCAGTAGTATGCACCCCGGACTAGCGGGCCGTTACCAAGAGACCCAGTACTTC
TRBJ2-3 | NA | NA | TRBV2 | CASSRRGGASTDTQYF | TGTGCCAGCAGTAGGAGGGGTGGCGCAAGCACAGATACGCAGTATTTT
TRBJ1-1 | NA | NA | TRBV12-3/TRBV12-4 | CASSLVGQFEAFF | TGTGCCAGCAGTTTGGTCGGACAGTTTGAAGCTTTCTTT
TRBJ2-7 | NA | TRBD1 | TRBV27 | CASNRQGGEQYF | TGTGCCAGCAATCGACAGGGCGGAGAGCAGTACTTC
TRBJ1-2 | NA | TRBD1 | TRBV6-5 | CASSSRQGNGYTF | TGTGCCAGCAGTTCCCGACAGGGAAATGGCTACACCTTC
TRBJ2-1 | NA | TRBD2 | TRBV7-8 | CASSLVLAGKNEQFF | TGTGCCAGCAGCTTAGTTCTAGCGGGGAAAAATGAGCAGTTCTTC
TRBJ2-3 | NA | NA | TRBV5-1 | CASSLEVADTQYF | TGCGCCAGCAGCTTGGAAGTGGCTGATACGCAGTATTTT
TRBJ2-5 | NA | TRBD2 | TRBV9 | CASSGSSGEQETQYF | TGTGCCAGCAGCGGGTCTAGCGGCGAACAAGAGACCCAGTACTTC
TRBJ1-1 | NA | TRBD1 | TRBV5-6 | CASSLRGRDTEAFF | TGTGCCAGCAGCTTGAGGGGGCGCGACACTGAAGCTTTCTTT
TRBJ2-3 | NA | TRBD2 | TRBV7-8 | CASSRRAGSTDTQYF | TGTGCCAGCAGCCGAAGAGCGGGGAGCACAGATACGCAGTATTTT
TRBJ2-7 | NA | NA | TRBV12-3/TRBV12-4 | CASSPRNYEQYF | TGTGCCAGCAGTCCGCGAAACTACGAGCAGTACTTC
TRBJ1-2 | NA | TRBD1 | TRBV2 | CASRPGTGSLYGYTF | TGTGCCAGCCGTCCCGGGACAGGGTCCCTCTATGGCTACACCTTC
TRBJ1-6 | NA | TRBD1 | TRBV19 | CASRDRAGSPLHF | TGTGCCAGTAGGGACAGGGCGGGCTCACCCCTCCACTTT
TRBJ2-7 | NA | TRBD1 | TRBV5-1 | CASSRDGDRGWAEQYF | TGCGCCAGCAGCCGGGATGGGGACAGGGGATGGGCCGAGCAGTACTTC
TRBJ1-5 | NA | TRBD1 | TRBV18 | CASSRLPNGDRGNQPQHF | TGTGCCAGCTCACGTCTTCCTAACGGAGACAGGGGGAATCAGCCCCAGCATTTT
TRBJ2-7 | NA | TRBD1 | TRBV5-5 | CASEGTAYEQYF | TGTGCCAGCGAGGGGACAGCCTACGAGCAGTACTTC
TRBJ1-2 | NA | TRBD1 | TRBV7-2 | CASKSRDRVGYTF | TGTGCCAGTAAAAGCCGGGACAGGGTCGGCTACACCTTC
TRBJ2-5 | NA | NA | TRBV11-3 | CASSPQGPTETQYF | TGTGCCAGCAGTCCCCAGGGGCCTACAGAGACCCAGTACTTC
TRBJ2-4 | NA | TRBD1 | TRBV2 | CASSNRGRFNIQYF | TGTGCCAGCAGCAACAGGGGGCGCTTCAACATTCAGTACTTC
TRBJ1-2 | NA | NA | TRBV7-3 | CASSLTRTDYGYTF | TGTGCCAGCAGCTTAACGCGGACAGACTATGGCTACACCTTC
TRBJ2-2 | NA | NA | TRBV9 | CASSVYTGRAGELFF | TGTGCCAGCAGCGTATATACAGGTCGGGCCGGGGAGCTGTTTTTT
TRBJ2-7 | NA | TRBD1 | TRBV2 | CASRGTGIAYEQYF | TGTGCCAGCAGAGGGACAGGGATAGCGTACGAGCAGTACTTC
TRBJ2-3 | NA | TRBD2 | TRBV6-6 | CASSRGLAGGTDTQYF | TGTGCCAGCAGCCGAGGACTAGCGGGGGGCACAGATACGCAGTATTTT
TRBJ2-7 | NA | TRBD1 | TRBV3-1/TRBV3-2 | CASSRQGTHEQYF | TGTGCCAGCAGCCGACAGGGGACCCACGAGCAGTACTTC
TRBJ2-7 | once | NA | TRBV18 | CASSGDPGRRSYEQYF | TGTGCCAGCTCAGGTGATCCGGGTCGGAGATCCTACGAGCAGTACTTC
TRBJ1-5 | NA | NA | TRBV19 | CASSIGQNNQPQHF | TGTGCCAGTAGTATAGGACAGAACAATCAGCCCCAGCATTTT
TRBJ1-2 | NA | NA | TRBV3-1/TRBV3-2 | CASSQGGGNYGYTF | TGTGCCAGCAGCCAAGGAGGGGGTAACTATGGCTACACCTTC
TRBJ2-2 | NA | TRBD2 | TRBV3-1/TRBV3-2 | CASSRVAGVNTGELFF | TGTGCCAGCAGTCGAGTGGCGGGGGTGAACACCGGGGAGCTGTTTTTT
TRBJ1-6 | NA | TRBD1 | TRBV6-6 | CASSPLGRGPHNSPLHF | TGTGCCAGCAGTCCACTCGGCAGGGGGCCCCACAATTCACCCCTCCACTTT
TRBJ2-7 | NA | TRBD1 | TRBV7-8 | CASSKSSRQGSYEQYF | TGTGCCAGCAGCAAATCCAGTCGACAGGGGTCCTACGAGCAGTACTTC
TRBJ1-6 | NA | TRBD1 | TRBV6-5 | CASSYLGQGVAPLHF | TGTGCCAGCAGTTACTTGGGACAGGGAGTGGCACCCCTCCACTTT
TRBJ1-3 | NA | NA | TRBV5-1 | CASSLGQVSSGNTIYF | TGCGCCAGCAGCTTGGGCCAGGTGAGCTCTGGAAACACCATATATTTT
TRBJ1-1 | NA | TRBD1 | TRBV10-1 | CASSESGTGSTEAFF | TGCGCCAGCAGTGAGTCGGGGACAGGGAGCACTGAAGCTTTCTTT
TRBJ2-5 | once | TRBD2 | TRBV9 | CASSVASTSGAFIQETQYF | TGTGCCAGCAGCGTAGCTTCGACTAGCGGGGCCTTTATCCAAGAGACCCAGTACTTC
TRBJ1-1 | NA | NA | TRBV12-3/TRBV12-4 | CASSLSPGTEAFF | TGTGCCAGCAGTTTATCCCCGGGCACTGAAGCTTTCTTT
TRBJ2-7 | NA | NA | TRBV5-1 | CASSGWTVEQYF | TGCGCCAGCAGCGGATGGACAGTTGAGCAGTACTTC
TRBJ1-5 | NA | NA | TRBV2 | CASSETQGQPQHF | TGTGCCAGCAGTGAAACTCAGGGTCAGCCCCAGCATTTT
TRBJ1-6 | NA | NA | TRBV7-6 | CASSFSSYGSPLHF | TGTGCCAGCAGCTTTTCCTCCTACGGTTCACCCCTCCACTTT
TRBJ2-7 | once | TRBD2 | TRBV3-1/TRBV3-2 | CASSQVASGGIYEQYF | TGTGCCAGCAGCCAAGTGGCTAGCGGGGGGATCTACGAGCAGTACTTC
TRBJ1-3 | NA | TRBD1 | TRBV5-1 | CASSLADRGQNTIYF | TGCGCCAGCAGCTTGGCCGACAGGGGGCAAAACACCATATATTTT
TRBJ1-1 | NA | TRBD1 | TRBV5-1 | CASSSSTGVGTEAFF | TGCGCCAGCAGCTCGTCAACAGGGGTAGGCACTGAAGCTTTCTTT
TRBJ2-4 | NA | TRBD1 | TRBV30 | CAWSRGDRVNQYF | TGTGCCTGGAGTAGGGGGGACAGGGTAAATCAGTACTTC
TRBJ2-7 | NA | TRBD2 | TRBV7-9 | CASSLKKSGGSYEQYF | TGTGCCAGCAGCTTAAAGAAGAGCGGGGGCTCCTACGAGCAGTACTTC
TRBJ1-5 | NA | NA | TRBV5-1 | CASSFGTSSEPQHF | TGCGCCAGCAGCTTCGGGACATCCTCGGAGCCCCAGCATTTT
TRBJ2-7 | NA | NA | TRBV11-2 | CASSLVTGSSYEQYF | TGTGCCAGCAGCTTAGTTACAGGGAGCTCCTACGAGCAGTACTTC
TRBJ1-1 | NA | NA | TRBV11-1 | CASSLVRVGNTEAFF | TGTGCCAGCAGCTTAGTCAGGGTCGGGAACACTGAAGCTTTCTTT
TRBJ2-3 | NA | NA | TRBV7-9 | CASSFSVRMVTQYF | TGTGCCAGCAGCTTTAGTGTCAGGATGGTTACGCAGTATTTT
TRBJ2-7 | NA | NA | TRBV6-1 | CASSDWGDSYEQYF | TGTGCCAGCAGTGATTGGGGGGACTCCTACGAGCAGTACTTC
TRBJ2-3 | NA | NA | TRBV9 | CASSGRRDFPTDTQYF | TGTGCCAGCAGCGGGCGTCGGGACTTCCCCACAGATACGCAGTATTTT
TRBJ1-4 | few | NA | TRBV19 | CASSLNEKLFF | TGTGCCAGTAGCCTTAATGAAAAACTGTTTTTT
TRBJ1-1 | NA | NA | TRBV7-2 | CASSLAGTNTEAFF | TGTGCCAGCAGCTTGGCAGGGACTAACACTGAAGCTTTCTTT
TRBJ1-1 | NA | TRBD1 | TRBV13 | CASSLWDRGGTEAFF | TGTGCCAGCAGCCTTTGGGACAGGGGAGGGACTGAAGCTTTCTTT
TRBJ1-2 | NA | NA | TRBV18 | CASSSTGLNYGYTF | TGTGCCAGCTCCTCGACAGGCCTTAACTATGGCTACACCTTC
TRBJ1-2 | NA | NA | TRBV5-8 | CASSGQLYGYTF | TGTGCCAGCAGTGGACAGCTCTATGGCTACACCTTC
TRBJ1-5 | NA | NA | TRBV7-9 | CASSLEGSGNQPQHF | TGTGCCAGCAGCTTAGAGGGGTCGGGCAATCAGCCCCAGCATTTT
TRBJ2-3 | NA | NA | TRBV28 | CASSQGHPGTDTQYF | TGTGCCAGCAGTCAGGGACATCCTGGCACAGATACGCAGTATTTT
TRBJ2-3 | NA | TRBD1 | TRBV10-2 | CASSGPGQGAITLYTQYF | TGCGCCAGCAGTGGGCCGGGACAGGGGGCGATTACCCTTTATACGCAGTATTTT